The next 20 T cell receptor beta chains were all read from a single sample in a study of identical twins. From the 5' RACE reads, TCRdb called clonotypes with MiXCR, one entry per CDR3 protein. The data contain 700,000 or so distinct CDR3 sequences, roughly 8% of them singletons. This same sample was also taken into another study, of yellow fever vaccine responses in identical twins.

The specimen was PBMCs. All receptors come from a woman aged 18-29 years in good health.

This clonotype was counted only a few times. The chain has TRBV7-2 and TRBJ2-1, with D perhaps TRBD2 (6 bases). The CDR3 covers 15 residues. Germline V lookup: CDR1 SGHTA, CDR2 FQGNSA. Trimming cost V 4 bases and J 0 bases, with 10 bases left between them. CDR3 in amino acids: CASSWTTSSYNEQFF. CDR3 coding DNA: TGTGCCAGCAGCTGGACTACTTCCTCCTACAATGAGCAGTTCTTC.

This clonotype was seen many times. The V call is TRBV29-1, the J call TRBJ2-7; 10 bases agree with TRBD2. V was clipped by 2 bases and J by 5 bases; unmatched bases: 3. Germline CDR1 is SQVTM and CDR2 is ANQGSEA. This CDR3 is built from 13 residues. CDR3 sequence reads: CSVEPSGSNEQYF. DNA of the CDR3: TGCAGCGTTGAACCTAGCGGGAGTAACGAGCAGTACTTC.

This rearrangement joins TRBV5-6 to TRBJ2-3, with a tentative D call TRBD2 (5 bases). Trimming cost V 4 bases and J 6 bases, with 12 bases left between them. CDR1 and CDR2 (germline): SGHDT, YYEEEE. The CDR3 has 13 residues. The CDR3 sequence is CASSPGVGDTQYF. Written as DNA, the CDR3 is TGTGCCAGCAGCCCCGGGGTGGGGGATACGCAGTATTTT.

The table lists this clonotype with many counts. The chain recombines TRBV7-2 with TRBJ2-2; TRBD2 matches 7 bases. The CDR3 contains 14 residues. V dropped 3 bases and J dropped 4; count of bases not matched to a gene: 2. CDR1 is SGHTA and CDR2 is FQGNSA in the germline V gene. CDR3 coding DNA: TGTGCCAGCAGCTTGTTAGCGGGCACCGGGGAGCTGTTTTTT. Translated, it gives CASSLLAGTGELFF.

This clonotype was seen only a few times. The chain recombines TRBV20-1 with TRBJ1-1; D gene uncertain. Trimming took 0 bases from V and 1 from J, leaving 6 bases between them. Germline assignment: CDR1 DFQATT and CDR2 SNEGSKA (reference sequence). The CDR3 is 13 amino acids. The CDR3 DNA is TGCAGTGCTAGAGATATGCCGAACACTGAAGCTTTCTTT. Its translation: CSARDMPNTEAFF.

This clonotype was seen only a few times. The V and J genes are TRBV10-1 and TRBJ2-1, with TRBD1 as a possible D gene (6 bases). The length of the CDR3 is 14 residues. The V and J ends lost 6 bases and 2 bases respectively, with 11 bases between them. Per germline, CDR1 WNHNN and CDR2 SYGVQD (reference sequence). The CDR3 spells CASSKDSTYNEQFF. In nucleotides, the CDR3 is TGCGCCAGCAGCAAGGACAGTACCTACAATGAGCAGTTCTTC.

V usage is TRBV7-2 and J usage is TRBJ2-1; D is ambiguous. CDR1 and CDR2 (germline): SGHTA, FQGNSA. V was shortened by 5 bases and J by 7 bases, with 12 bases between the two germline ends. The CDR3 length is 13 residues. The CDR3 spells CASSSRLSNEQFF. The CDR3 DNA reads TGTGCCAGCAGCAGTAGGTTATCAAATGAGCAGTTCTTC.

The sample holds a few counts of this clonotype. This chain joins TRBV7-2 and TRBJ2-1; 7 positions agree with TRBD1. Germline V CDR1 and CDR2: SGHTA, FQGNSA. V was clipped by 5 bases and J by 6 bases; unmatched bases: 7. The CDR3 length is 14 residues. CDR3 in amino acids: CASSVKQGFNEQFF. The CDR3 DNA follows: TGTGCCAGCAGCGTAAAACAGGGGTTCAATGAGCAGTTCTTC.

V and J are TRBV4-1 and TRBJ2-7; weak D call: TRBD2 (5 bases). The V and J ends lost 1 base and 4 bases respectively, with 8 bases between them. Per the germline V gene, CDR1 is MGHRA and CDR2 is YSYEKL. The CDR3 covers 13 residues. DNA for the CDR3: TGCGCCAGCAGCCAAGGGACTCAATACGAGCAGTACTTC. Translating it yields CASSQGTQYEQYF.

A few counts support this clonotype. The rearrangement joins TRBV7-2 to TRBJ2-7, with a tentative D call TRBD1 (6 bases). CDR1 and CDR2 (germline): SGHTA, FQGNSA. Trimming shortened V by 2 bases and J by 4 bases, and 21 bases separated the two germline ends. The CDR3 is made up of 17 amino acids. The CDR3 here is CASSLTFQGLMSYEQYF. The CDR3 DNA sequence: TGTGCCAGCAGCTTAACGTTCCAGGGGTTGATGTCTTACGAGCAGTACTTC. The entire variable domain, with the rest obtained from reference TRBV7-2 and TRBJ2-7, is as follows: GAGVSQSPSNKVTEKGKDVELRCDPISGHTALYWYRQSLGQGLEFLIYFQGNSAPDKSGLPSDRFSAERTGGSVSTLTIQRTQQEDSAVYLCASSLTFQGLMSYEQYFGPGTRLTVT.

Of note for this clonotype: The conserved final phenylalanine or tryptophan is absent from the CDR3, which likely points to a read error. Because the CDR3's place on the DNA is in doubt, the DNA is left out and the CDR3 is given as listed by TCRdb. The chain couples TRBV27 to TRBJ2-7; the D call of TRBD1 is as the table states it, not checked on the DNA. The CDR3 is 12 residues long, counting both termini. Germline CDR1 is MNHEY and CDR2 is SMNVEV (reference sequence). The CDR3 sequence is CASSVLTGTGPS.

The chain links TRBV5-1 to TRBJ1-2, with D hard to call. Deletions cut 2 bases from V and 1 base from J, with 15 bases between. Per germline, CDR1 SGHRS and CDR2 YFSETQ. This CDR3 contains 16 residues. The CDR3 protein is CASSFTPQTNNYGYTF. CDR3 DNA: TGCGCCAGCAGCTTTACTCCTCAGACAAATAACTATGGCTACACCTTC.

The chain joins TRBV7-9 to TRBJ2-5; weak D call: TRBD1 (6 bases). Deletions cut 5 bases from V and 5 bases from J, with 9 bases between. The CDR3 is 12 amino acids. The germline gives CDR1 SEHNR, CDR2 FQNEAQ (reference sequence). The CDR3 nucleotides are TGTGCCAGCAGCCGGGACATGGAGACCCAGTACTTC. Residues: CASSRDMETQYF.

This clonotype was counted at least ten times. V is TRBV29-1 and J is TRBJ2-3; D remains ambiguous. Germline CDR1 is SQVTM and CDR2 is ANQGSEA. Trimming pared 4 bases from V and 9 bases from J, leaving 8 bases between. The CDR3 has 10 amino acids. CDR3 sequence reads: CSVGIDTQYF. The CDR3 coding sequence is TGCAGCGTTGGAATTGACACGCAGTATTTT.

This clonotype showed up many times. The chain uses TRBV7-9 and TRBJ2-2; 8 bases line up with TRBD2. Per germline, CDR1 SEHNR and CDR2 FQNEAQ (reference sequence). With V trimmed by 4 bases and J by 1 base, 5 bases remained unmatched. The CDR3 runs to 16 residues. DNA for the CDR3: TGTGCCAGCAGCTCCTTAGCGGGACAGAACACCGGGGAGCTGTTTTTT. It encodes CASSSLAGQNTGELFF.

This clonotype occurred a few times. The CDR3: CASSSRAPRATQYF. For the CDR3, the DNA is TGTGCCAGCAGCTCTCGGGCCCCCAGGGCTACGCAGTATTTT. The genes are TRBV5-6 and TRBJ2-3; a possible D gene is TRBD1 (5 bases). Trimming cost V 3 bases and J 8 bases, with 16 bases left between them. The CDR3 is 14 amino acids. Germline V gene sequence: CDR1 SGHDT, CDR2 YYEEEE.

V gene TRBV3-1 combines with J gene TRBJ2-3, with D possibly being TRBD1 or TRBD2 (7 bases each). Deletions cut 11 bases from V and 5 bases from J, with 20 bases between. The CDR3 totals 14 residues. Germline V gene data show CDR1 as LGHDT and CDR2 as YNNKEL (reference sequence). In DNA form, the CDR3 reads TGTGCCGTTAGACCCGCAGGGGGGGGAGATACGCAGTATTTT. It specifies CAVRPAGGGDTQYF.

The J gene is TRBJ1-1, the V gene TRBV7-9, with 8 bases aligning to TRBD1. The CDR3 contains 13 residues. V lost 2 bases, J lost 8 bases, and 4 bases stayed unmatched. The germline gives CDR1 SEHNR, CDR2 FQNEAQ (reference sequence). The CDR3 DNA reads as TGTGCCAGCAGCTTATCAGGGGGCCAAGAAGCTTTCTTT. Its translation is CASSLSGGQEAFF. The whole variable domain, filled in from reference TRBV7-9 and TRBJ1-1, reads DTGVSQNPRHKITKRGQNVTFRCDPISEHNRLYWYRQTLGQGPEFLTYFQNEAQLEKSRLLSDRFSAERPKGSFSTLEIQRTEQGDSAMYLCASSLSGGQEAFFGQGTRLTVV.

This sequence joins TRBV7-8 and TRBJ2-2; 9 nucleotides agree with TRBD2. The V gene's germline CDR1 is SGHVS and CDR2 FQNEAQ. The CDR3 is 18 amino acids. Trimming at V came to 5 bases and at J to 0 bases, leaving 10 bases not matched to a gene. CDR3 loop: CASSPGTAGGTNTGELFF. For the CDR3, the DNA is TGTGCCAGCAGCCCCGGGACGGCGGGAGGGACGAACACCGGGGAGCTGTTTTTT.

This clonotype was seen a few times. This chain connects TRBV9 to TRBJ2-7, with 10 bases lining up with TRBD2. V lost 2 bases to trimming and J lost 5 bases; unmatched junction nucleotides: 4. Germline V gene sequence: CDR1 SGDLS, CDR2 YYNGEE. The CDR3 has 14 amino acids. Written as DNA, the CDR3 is TGTGCCAGCAGCGTTAGCGGGGGGATGGACGAGCAGTACTTC. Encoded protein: CASSVSGGMDEQYF.